A single sample is the source of the 13 T cell receptor beta chains below, sequenced in a study of shared clonotypes between healthy human individuals. Profiling relied on immunoSEQ multiplex PCR, and the TCRdb table lists in-frame clones only, not all of them. The sample has about 2,100,000 clones; roughly 91% are singletons. Naivety among CD8 cells was defined by CD45RO negativity and positive CCR7 selection, thereby excluding terminally differentiated effector memory CD45RA+ cells. Material for sequencing was naive CD8+ T cells from PBMCs. Receptors were obtained from a man between 18 and 35 years old in good health. Some clones in this sample may be carry-over from other donors' samples.

The chain combines TRBV15 with TRBJ1-4, with D possibly matching TRBD1 (6 bases). Deletions cut 4 bases from V and 8 bases from J, with 17 bases between. This CDR3 region has 15 residues. Germline V lookup: CDR1 LNHNV, CDR2 YYDKDF (reference sequence). The CDR3 nucleotides read TGTGCCACCAGCACCGGGACACTAGGCGGGGAAAAACTGTTTTTT. It specifies CATSTGTLGGEKLFF.

The CDR3 coding sequence is TGCGCCAGCAGCAATGGTGTGCTAGCGGGAGAGGCAGATACGCAGTATTTT. Residues: CASSNGVLAGEADTQYF. This chain connects TRBV4-3 to TRBJ2-3; 10 nucleotides agree with TRBD2. Germline CDR1 is LGHNA and CDR2 is YSLEER. This CDR3 is 17 amino acids long. V lost 5 bases, J lost 4 bases, and 12 bases stayed unmatched.

V and J are TRBV10-3 and TRBJ1-2; 8 nucleotides align to TRBD1. V shed 8 bases, J shed 3 bases, and the junction held 8 bases outside the gene matches. The CDR3 covers 14 residues. Looked up from germline, CDR1 is ENHRY and CDR2 is SYGVKD. The CDR3 nucleotides read TGTGCCATCTCACAGGGGGAATCTTACTATGGCTACACCTTC. Amino acids: CAISQGESYYGYTF.

The chain links TRBV15 to TRBJ1-4; 10 bases fit TRBD1. The V segment lost 1 base and the J segment 2 bases; nucleotides outside the gene matches: 7. Germline CDR1 reads LNHNV; CDR2 reads YYDKDF (reference sequence). The CDR3 is made up of 18 amino acids. The CDR3 nucleotides are TGTGCCACCAGCAGAGGGGCTGGGACAGGGGAGACTAATGAAAAACTGTTTTTT. Translated: CATSRGAGTGETNEKLFF.

V gene TRBV6-4 combines with J gene TRBJ2-3; 15 bases align to TRBD2. V gave up 8 bases and J gave up 1 base; unmatched junction bases: 4. Germline V gives CDR1 MRHNA, CDR2 SNTAGT. The CDR3 covers 16 residues. This CDR3 is CASGLAGGPGTDTQYF. The CDR3 nucleotides are TGTGCCAGCGGACTAGCGGGAGGGCCTGGCACAGATACGCAGTATTTT.

The V gene is TRBV9, the J gene TRBJ2-7, with a tentative D call TRBD1 (5 bases). Germline loops: CDR1 SGDLS, CDR2 YYNGEE. V dropped 4 bases and J dropped 5 bases, with 13 bases sitting between them. The CDR3 runs 13 residues. Here the CDR3 reads CASSQNLRDEQYF. DNA for the CDR3: TGTGCCAGCAGCCAAAACCTCAGGGACGAGCAGTACTTC.

V gene TRBV9 combines with J gene TRBJ2-5, with D possibly called TRBD1 or TRBD2 (5 bases each). The CDR3 runs 15 residues. Germline CDR1 and CDR2: SGDLS and YYNGEE. V lost 2 bases, J lost 0 bases, and 11 bases lay in between. The CDR3 is CASSVGTTDQETQYF. The CDR3 DNA follows: TGTGCCAGCAGCGTCGGGACCACAGACCAAGAGACCCAGTACTTC.

The J gene is TRBJ2-1, the V gene TRBV7-9; TRBD1 or TRBD2 may be the D gene (5 bases each). Trimming stripped 4 bases from V and 5 bases from J, with 12 bases between. Germline-derived CDR1 and CDR2 are SEHNR and FQNEAQ (reference sequence). There are 14 residues in the CDR3. Here the CDR3 reads CASSSGTHDNEQFF. CDR3 DNA sequence: TGTGCCAGCAGCTCCGGGACCCACGACAATGAGCAGTTCTTC.

The chain combines TRBV4-1 with TRBJ2-7; 9 bases map to TRBD1. The CDR3 length is 16 residues. Germline assignment: CDR1 MGHRA and CDR2 YSYEKL. Trimming cost V 3 bases and J 2 bases; bases outside gene matches: 8. The CDR3: CASSQQPGDRAYEQYF. The CDR3 region has the DNA TGCGCCAGCAGCCAGCAACCCGGGGACAGGGCCTACGAGCAGTACTTC.

The chain carries TRBV25-1 and TRBJ2-1; TRBD2 matches 7 bases. The CDR3 contains 13 residues. Germline CDR1 reads MGHDK; CDR2 reads SYGVNS. V was pared by 3 bases and J by 10 bases, with 6 bases of the junction left unmatched. CDR3 in DNA: TGTGCCAGCAGTGACCTCGGACTAGGGGAGCAGTTCTTC. This sequence encodes CASSDLGLGEQFF.

The rearrangement links TRBV28 to TRBJ2-7; D gene unclear. Trimming pared 2 bases from V and 7 bases from J, leaving 15 bases between. The germline gives CDR1 MDHEN, CDR2 SYDVKM. The CDR3 covers 14 residues. CDR3 DNA sequence: TGTGCCAGCAGTTTAGGACCCACATGGCGGGAGCAGTACTTC. Protein: CASSLGPTWREQYF.

This clone was detected only a few times. V gene TRBV28 combines with J gene TRBJ1-1; a possible D gene is TRBD1 (6 bases). The V end was cut by 5 bases, the J end by 1 base, with 17 bases between. Germline loops: CDR1 MDHEN, CDR2 SYDVKM. The CDR3 has 16 amino acids. The CDR3 sequence: CASSLAGAGGNTEAFF. The CDR3 coding sequence is TGTGCCAGCAGTCTTGCGGGGGCTGGAGGGAACACTGAAGCTTTCTTT. Filled out from reference TRBV28 and TRBJ1-1, the complete variable domain reads DVKVTQSSRYLVKRTGEKVFLECVQDMDHENMFWYRQDPGLGLRLIYFSYDVKMKEKGDIPEGYSVSREKKERFSLILESASTNQTSMYLCASSLAGAGGNTEAFFGQGTRLTVV.

The chain recombines TRBV4-3 with TRBJ2-3, with TRBD1 matching over 7 bases. Unmatched junction bases numbered 11, after V lost 4 bases and J lost 4 bases. Germline CDR1 LGHNA, CDR2 YSLEER. This CDR3 spans 16 amino acids. The CDR3 DNA follows: TGCGCCAGCAGCCCCATTGACAGGGATCGTCCAGATACGCAGTATTTT. Protein: CASSPIDRDRPDTQYF.